This T cell receptor (beta chain) was sequenced for a study of vaccination effects on CD4 cells after COVID-19. Produced via immunoSEQ multiplex PCR; TCRdb's table is partial and in-frame only. The data show approximately 26,000 clones, around 70% seen once. Between the trimmed V and J ends, which lost 5 bases and 4 bases, there was a span of 13 bases. Germline values: CDR1 SGHVS, CDR2 FQNEAQ. The CDR3 consists of 14 residues. This clone is large in the sample. Its antigen remains unknown. Before sequencing took place, the ViraFEST assay used viral peptide pools to expand antigen-specific CD4+ T cells. Once cultured for around 11 days, the cells underwent separation to obtain CD4+ T cells. The vaccine given was either BNT162b2 or mRNA-1273, in two doses.

This chain connects TRBV7-8 to TRBJ2-3; D might be TRBD2 (6 bases). The receptor was derived from a human donor who received a COVID-19 vaccine. The sample was CD4+ T cells from PBMCs cultured with HCoV-NL63 spike peptides, taken after COVID-19 vaccination. The CDR3 region has the DNA TGTGCCAGCAGCCCTAGCGAACTAGCAGATACGCAGTATTTT. It translates to CASSPSELADTQYF. Full variable domain (remainder filled in from reference TRBV7-8 and TRBJ2-3): GAGVSQSPRYKVAKRGQDVALRCDPISGHVSLFWYQQALGQGPEFLTYFQNEAQLDKSGLPSDRFFAERPEGSVSTLKIQRTQQEDSAVYLCASSPSELADTQYFGPGTRLTVL.